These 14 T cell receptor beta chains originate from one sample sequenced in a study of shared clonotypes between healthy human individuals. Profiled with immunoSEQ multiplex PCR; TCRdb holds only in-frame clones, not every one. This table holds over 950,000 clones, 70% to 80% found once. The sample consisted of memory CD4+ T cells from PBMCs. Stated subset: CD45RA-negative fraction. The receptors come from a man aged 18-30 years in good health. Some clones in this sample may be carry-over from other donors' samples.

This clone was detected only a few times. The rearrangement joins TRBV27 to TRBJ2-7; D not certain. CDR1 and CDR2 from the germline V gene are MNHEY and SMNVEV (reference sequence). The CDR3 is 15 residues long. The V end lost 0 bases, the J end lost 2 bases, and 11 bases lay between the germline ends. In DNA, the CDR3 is TGTGCCAGCAGTTTATCATGGGTCGGCACCTACGAGCAGTACTTC. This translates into CASSLSWVGTYEQYF.

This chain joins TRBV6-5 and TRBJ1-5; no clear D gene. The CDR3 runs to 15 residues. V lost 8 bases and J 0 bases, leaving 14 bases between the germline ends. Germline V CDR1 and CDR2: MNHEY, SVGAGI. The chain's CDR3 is CASQRAVGSNQPQHF. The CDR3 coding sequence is TGTGCCAGCCAGAGGGCTGTCGGTAGCAATCAGCCCCAGCATTTT.

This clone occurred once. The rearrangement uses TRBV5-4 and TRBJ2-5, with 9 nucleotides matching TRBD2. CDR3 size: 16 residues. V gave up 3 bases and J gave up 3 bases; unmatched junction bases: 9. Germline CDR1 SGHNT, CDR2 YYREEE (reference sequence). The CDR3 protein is CASSYPAGGKEETQYF. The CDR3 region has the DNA TGTGCCAGCAGCTACCCGGCGGGAGGGAAGGAAGAGACCCAGTACTTC.

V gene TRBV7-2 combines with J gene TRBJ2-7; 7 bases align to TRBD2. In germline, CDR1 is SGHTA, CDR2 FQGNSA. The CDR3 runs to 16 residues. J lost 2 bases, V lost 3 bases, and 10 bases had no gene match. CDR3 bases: TGTGCCAGCAGCTTTAAGTCCCTAGCGGCAGCCTACGAGCAGTACTTC. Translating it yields CASSFKSLAAAYEQYF.

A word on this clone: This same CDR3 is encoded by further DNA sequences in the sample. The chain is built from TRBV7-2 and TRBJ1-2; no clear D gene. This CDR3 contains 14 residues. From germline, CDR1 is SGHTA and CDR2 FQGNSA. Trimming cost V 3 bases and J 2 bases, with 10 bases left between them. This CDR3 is CASSFIDSNYGYTF. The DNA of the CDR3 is TGTGCCAGCAGCTTTATCGATTCCAACTATGGCTACACCTTC. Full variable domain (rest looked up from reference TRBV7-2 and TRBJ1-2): GAGVSQSPSNKVTEKGKDVELRCDPISGHTALYWYRQSLGQGLEFLIYFQGNSAPDKSGLPSDRFSAERTGGSVSTLTIQRTQQEDSAVYLCASSFIDSNYGYTFGSGTRLTVV.

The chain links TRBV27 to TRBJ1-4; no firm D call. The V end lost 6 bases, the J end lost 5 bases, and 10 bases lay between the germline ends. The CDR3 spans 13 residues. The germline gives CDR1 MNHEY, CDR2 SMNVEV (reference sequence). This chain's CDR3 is CASRLGRNEKLFF. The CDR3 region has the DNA TGTGCCAGCAGGCTTGGGAGGAATGAAAAACTGTTTTTT.

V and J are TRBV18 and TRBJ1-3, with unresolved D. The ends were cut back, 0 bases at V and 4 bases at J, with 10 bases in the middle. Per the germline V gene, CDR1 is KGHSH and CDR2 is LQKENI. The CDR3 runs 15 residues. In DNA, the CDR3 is TGTGCCAGCTCACCACCCGCGGGGTTAGGAAACACCATATATTTT. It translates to CASSPPAGLGNTIYF.

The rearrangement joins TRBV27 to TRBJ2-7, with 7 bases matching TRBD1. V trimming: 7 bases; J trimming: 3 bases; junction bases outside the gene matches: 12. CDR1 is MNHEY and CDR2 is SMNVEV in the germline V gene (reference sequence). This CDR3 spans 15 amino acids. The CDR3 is CASKPEGGAFYEQYF. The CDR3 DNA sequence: TGTGCCAGCAAACCCGAAGGGGGCGCATTCTACGAGCAGTACTTC.

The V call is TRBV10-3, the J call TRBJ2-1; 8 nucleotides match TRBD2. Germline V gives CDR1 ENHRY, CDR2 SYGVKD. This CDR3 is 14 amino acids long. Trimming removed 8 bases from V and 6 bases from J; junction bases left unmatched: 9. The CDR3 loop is CAIGGREVRNEQFF. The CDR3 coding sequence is TGTGCCATCGGAGGGCGGGAGGTCCGCAATGAGCAGTTCTTC.

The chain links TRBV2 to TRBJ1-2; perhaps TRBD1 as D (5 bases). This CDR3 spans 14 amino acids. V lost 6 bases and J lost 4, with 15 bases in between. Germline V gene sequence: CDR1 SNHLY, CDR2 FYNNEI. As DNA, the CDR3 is TGTGCCAGCAGCCGGGACCGTAACACCTATGGCTACACCTTC. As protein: CASSRDRNTYGYTF.

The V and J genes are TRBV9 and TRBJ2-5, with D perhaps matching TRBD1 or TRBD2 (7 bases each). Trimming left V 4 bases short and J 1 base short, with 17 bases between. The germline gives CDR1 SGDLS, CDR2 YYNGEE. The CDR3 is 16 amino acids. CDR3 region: CASSPQGGGGQETQYF. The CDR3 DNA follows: TGTGCCAGCAGCCCCCAGGGGGGAGGGGGCCAAGAGACCCAGTACTTC.

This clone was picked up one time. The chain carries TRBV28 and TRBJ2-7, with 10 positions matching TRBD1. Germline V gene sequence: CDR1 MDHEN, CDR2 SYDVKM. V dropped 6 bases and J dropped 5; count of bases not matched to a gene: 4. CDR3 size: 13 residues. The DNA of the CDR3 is TGTGCCAGCAGCTCCGGGACAGGGGACGAGCAGTACTTC. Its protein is CASSSGTGDEQYF.

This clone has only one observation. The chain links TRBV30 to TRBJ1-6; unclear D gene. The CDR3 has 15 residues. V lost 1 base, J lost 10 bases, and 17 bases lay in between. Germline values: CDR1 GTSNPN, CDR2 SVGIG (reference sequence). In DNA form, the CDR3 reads TGTGCCTGGAGTGGTCTTGCCGGGGAGGTATCACCCCTCCACTTT. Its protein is CAWSGLAGEVSPLHF.

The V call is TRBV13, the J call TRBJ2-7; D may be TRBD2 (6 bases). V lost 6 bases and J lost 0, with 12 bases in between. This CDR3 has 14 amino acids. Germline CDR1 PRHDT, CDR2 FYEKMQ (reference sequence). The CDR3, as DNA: TGTGCCAGCAGTAGGGACTTGAGCTCCTACGAGCAGTACTTC. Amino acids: CASSRDLSSYEQYF.